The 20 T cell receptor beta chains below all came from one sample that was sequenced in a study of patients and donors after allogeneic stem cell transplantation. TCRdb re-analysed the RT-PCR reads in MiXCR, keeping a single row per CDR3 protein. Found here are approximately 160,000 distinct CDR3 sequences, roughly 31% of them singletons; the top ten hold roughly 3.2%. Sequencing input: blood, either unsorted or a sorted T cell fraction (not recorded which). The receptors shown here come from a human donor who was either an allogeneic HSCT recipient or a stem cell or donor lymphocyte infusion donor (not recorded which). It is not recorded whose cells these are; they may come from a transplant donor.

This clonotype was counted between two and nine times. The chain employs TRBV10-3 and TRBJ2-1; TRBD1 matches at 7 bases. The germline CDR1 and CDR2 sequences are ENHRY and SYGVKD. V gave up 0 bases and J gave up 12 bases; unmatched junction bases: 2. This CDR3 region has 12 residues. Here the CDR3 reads CAISESRQGQFF. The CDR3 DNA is TGTGCCATCAGTGAGTCGAGACAGGGGCAGTTCTTC.

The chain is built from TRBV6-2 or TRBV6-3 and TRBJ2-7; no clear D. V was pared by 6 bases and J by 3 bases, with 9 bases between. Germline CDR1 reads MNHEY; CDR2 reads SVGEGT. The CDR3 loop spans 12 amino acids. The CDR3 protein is CASSHRSYEQYF. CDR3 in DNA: TGTGCCAGCAGCCATCGAAGCTACGAGCAGTACTTC.

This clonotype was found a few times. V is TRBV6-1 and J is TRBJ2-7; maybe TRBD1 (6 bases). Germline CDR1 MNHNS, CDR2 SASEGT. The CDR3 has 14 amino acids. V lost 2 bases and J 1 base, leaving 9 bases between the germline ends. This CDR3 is CASSEQGKSYEQYF. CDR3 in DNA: TGTGCCAGCAGTGAACAGGGGAAGTCCTACGAGCAGTACTTC.

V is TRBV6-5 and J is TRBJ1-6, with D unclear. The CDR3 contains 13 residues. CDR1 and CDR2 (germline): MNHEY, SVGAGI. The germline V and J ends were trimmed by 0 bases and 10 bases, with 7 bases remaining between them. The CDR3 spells CASSYSGSSPLHF. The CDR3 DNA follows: TGTGCCAGCAGTTACTCGGGTAGCTCACCCCTCCACTTT.

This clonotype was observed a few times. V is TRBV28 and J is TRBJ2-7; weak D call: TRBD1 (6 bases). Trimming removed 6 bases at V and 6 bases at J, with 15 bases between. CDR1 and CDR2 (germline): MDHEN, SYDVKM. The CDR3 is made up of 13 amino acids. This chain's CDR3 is CASSPQGRREQYF. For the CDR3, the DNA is TGTGCCAGCAGCCCACAGGGCCGGCGCGAGCAGTACTTC.

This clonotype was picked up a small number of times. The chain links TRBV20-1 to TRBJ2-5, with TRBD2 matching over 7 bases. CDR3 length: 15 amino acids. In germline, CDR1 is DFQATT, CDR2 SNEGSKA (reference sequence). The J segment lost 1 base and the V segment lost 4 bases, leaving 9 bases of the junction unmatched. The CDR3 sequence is CSAIPPSGSQETQYF. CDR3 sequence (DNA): TGCAGTGCTATTCCGCCTAGCGGAAGCCAAGAGACCCAGTACTTC.

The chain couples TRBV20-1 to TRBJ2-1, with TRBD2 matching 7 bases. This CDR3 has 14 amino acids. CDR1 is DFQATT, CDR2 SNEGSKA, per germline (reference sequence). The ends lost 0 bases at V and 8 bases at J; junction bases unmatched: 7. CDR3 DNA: TGCAGTGCTAGAGAGTGGCGGGAGATCGATGAGCAGTTCTTC. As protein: CSAREWREIDEQFF.

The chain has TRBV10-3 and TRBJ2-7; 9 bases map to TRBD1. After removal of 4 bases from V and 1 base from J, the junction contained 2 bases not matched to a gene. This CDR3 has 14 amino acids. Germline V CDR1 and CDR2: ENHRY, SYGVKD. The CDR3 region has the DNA TGTGCCATCAGTGGCGGACAGGGGTCCTACGAGCAGTACTTC. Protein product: CAISGGQGSYEQYF.

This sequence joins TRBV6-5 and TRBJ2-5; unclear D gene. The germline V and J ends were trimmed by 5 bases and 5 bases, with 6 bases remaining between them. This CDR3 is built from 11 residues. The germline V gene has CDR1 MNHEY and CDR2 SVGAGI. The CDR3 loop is CASSGSETQYF. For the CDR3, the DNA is TGTGCCAGCAGTGGAAGCGAGACCCAGTACTTC.

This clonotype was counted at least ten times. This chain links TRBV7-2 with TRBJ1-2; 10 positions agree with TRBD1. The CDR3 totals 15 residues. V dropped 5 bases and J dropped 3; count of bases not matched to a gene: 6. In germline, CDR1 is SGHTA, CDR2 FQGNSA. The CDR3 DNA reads TGTGCCAGCAGCACACAGACAGGGGGCGACTATGGCTACACCTTC. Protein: CASSTQTGGDYGYTF.

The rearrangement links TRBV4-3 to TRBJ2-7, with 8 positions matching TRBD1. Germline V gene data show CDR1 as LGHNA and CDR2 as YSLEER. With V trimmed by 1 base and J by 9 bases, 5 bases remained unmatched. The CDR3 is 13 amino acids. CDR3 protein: CASSQGRTGRQYF. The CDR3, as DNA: TGCGCCAGCAGCCAAGGAAGGACAGGGCGGCAGTACTTC.

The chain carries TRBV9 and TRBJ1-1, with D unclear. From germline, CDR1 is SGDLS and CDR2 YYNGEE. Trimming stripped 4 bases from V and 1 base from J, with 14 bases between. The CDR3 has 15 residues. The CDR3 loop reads CASSTSPTENTEAFF. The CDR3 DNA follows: TGTGCCAGCAGCACTTCCCCCACAGAGAACACTGAAGCTTTCTTT.

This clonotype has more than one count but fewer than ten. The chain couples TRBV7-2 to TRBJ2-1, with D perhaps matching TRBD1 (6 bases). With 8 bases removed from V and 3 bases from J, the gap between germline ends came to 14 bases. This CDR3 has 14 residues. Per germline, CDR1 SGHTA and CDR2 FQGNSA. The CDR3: CASSRQGSYNEQFF. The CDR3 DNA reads TGTGCCAGCTCGCGGCAGGGGAGCTACAATGAGCAGTTCTTC.

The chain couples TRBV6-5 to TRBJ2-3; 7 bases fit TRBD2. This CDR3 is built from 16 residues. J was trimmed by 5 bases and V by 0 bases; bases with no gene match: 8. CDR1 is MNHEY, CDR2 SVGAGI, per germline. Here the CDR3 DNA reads TGTGCCAGCAGTTACTCGGGTTCTATAGCGGGAGATACGCAGTATTTT. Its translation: CASSYSGSIAGDTQYF.

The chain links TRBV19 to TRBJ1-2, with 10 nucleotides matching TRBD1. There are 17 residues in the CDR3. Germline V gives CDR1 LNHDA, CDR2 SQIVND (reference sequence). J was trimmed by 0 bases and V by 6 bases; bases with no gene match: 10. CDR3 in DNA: TGTGCCAGTAGCGGGACAGGGGACATCGTTCCTAACTATGGCTACACCTTC. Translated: CASSGTGDIVPNYGYTF. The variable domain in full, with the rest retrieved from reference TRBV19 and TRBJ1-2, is DGGITQSPKYLFRKEGQNVTLSCEQNLNHDAMYWYRQDPGQGLRLIYYSQIVNDFQKGDIAEGYSVSREKKESFPLTVTSAQKNPTAFYLCASSGTGDIVPNYGYTFGSGTRLTVV.

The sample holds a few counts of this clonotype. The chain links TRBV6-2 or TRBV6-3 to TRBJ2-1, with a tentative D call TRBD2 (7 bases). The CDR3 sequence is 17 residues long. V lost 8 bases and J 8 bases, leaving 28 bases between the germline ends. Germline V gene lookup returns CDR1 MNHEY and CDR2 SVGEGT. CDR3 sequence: CASCPSRGSPKGDEQFF. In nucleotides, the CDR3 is TGTGCCAGCTGCCCTTCGCGCGGGAGCCCCAAGGGGGATGAGCAGTTCTTC.

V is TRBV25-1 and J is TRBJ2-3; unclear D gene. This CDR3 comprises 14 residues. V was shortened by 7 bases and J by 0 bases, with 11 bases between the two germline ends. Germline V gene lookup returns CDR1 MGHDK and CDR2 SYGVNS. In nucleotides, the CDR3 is TGTGCCAGCAAGAGGATGCGGAGCACAGATACGCAGTATTTT. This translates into CASKRMRSTDTQYF.

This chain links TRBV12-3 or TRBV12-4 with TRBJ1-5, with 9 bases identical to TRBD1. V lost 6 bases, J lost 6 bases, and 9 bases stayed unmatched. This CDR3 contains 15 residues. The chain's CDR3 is CASRRTGALGQPQHF. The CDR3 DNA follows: TGTGCCAGCAGACGGACAGGGGCCTTAGGTCAGCCCCAGCATTTT.

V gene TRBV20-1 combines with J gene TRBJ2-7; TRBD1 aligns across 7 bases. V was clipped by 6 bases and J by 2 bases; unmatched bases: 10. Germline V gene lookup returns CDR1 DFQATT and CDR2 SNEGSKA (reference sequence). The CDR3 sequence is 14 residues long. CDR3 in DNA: TGCAGTGCCAGGCCGGGACAGCTTACCTACGAGCAGTACTTC. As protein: CSARPGQLTYEQYF.

CDR3 protein: CASSWDTLNTEAFF. The CDR3 nucleotides are TGCGCCAGCAGCTGGGACACCCTGAACACTGAAGCTTTCTTT. The chain combines TRBV5-1 with TRBJ1-1; TRBD1 is a possible D gene (6 bases). There are 14 residues in the CDR3. V was shortened by 3 bases and J by 0 bases, with 9 bases between the two germline ends. Per germline, CDR1 SGHRS and CDR2 YFSETQ.